This T cell receptor (gamma chain) is drawn from a study of intestinal T cells in coeliac disease (dated by TCRdb to about 2020). Concerning the study at large: In the TRG cohort, coeliac patients were much younger than controls, with a mean age of roughly 15 years compared with about 56 years. The TCR-delta (TRD) cohort included duodenal biopsies from approximately 11 coeliac disease patients and approximately 11 non-coeliac controls. A second, larger TCR-gamma (TRG) cohort comprised duodenal biopsies from roughly 31 coeliac disease patients and more than 20 non-coeliac controls. Study-level results and caveats: The coeliac group and the control group were significantly different in age, but an analysis split by age did not give significant classification. In training, clustering based on TRD kmers put every one of the 22 biopsies in the right class, and the leave-one-out accuracy was reported as 91%. Repeated CDR3 amino acid sequences could not be distinguished from PCR duplicates. FFPE-derived DNA was found to be relatively degraded, and loss of a proportion of TCR sequences in each sample was likely caused by this degradation. Clustering based on TRG put 51 of 54 biopsies (approximately 94%) in the right class, and the reported leave-one-out accuracy was about 87%.

For each case, genomic DNA was extracted from ten 5-um FFPE scrolls with the QIAamp DNA FFPE tissue kit. Classification of coeliac disease based on the TCR repertoire was tested using fully anonymised formalin-fixed paraffin-embedded duodenal biopsies that were surplus to diagnostic needs. Measured from the cysteine to the phenylalanine, the CDR3 is 14 residues long. Only CDR3 DNA remains: 42 bases, in frame from the first base. After removal of 3 bases from V and 10 bases from J, the junction retains 11 bases not matched to a gene. CDR1 and CDR2 are read off the germline V gene as EGSNGY and YDSYNSKV. The library relied on multiplex PCR. Sequencing relied on an Ion Torrent PGM. TRG repertoires were amplified from about 190 ng of biopsy DNA with the LymphoTrack kit, in which Illumina adapters are carried by the primers. After purification with AMPure XP beads and quantification on a 2100 Bioanalyzer, the TRG amplicons were pooled in equimolar amounts. Sequencing of TRG libraries was performed on an Ion PGM instrument. From the authors' description of their analysis: FastX removed reads in which more than 10% of nucleotides fell below the per-patient third-quartile quality score. IMGT/HighV-QUEST was used to align reads in order to assign V, D and J genes, locate CDR3 regions and judge functionality. Sequences were converted to amino acids, and every sequence predicted to be non-functional was removed. CDR3s were split into kmers, with and without positional annotation; kmer frequencies underwent PCA, and samples were clustered using all 1023 combinations of PCs 1-10. Classification was validated by leave-one-out cross-validation, re-optimising parameters on the remaining samples each time. Shannon diversity was computed with the vegan R package from repeated random subsamples equal to the lowest read count. Clonotypes were called again by TCRdb from the public reads via CATT, and duplicate nucleotide sequences were then merged into one entry. The V and J calls reflect TCRdb's pipeline rather than the authors' work. This sample is represented by several hundred gamma-chain clones; roughly 50% of them were singletons. Roughly 22% of the sample is taken by the ten largest.

Concerning this clone itself: Its antigen is not yet known. Base quality data are lacking; no much larger clone is found one base away.

In this chain, TRGV2 is recombined with TRGJP1. Sequencing was carried out using a duodenal biopsy. The TCR sequence derives from a human donor with celiac disease. This receptor has the CDR3 CATWDSTLVWFKIF. The sequenced DNA is TGTGCCACCTGGGACTCTACACTGGTTTGGTTCAAGATATTT.